This TCR beta chain derives from a study of blood T cell repertoires in COVID-19. V lost 2 bases, J lost 4 bases, and 4 bases stayed unmatched. Germline CDR1 and CDR2: SGDLS and YYNGEE. The CDR3 extends over 15 amino acids. Here immunoSEQ multiplex PCR was the method, and the copy in TCRdb shows in-frame clones only, minus some. The sample includes around 170,000 clones, approximately 86% seen only once; the top ten take less than 0.7%. What was sequenced was peripheral blood. The V gene is TRBV9, the J gene TRBJ2-7, with 12 nucleotides matching TRBD1. This clonotype was obtained from a man in his 60s with COVID-19, enrolled during active disease. The CDR3 sequence is CASSVGTGGIYEQYF. CDR3 DNA sequence: TGTGCCAGCAGCGTTGGGACAGGGGGCATATACGAGCAGTACTTC.